This is a list of T cell receptor beta chains from one sample in a study of vaccination and CD4 T cells after COVID-19. One entry per CDR3 protein results from TCRdb running MiXCR on the PCR reads. This sample carries approximately 17,000 distinct CDR3 sequences, roughly 54% of them seen once, and the ten largest clones take around 21%. Their antigens are not known. This sample comprised CD4+ T cells from blood, cultured in vitro, obtained before SARS-CoV-2 vaccination. These receptors were collected from a human donor who had recovered from COVID-19. The CDR3 runs from the conserved cysteine through the conserved F or W. The D gene is left open where the match is weak. Clone size is stated in some rows and not others, as once, few, many or a class when expanded.

clone size,V gene,D gene,J gene,CDR3 protein,CDR3 DNA
few,TRBV20-1,NA,TRBJ2-7,CSASPISSYEQYF,TGCAGTGCTAGCCCTATTAGCTCCTACGAGCAGTACTTC
medium-sized,TRBV20-1,TRBD1,TRBJ1-5,CSANSGTGIQPQHF,TGCAGTGCAAACTCCGGGACAGGGATTCAGCCCCAGCATTTT
NA,TRBV11-3,NA,TRBJ2-3,CASSLGRREIDTDTQYF,TGTGCCAGCAGTCTTGGGAGGAGGGAAATAGACACAGATACGCAGTATTTT
NA,TRBV5-4,NA,TRBJ2-1,CASSLEWQSSYNEQFF,TGTGCCAGCAGCTTGGAGTGGCAGAGCTCCTACAATGAGCAGTTCTTC
NA,TRBV27,TRBD2,TRBJ2-3,CASKTSGTHTQYF,TGTGCCAGCAAGACTAGCGGGACACATACGCAGTATTTT
NA,TRBV20-1,TRBD2,TRBJ2-1,CSAPRGSGKNEQFF,TGCAGTGCACCTCGGGGGAGCGGGAAGAATGAGCAGTTCTTC
NA,TRBV18,TRBD2,TRBJ2-5,CASSPRAGGRIQTQYF,TGTGCCAGCTCACCTCGGGCTGGCGGGAGAATACAGACCCAGTACTTC
NA,TRBV6-1,TRBD2,TRBJ2-1,CASSGNLAGGPRWNNEQFF,TGTGCCAGCAGTGGCAACCTAGCGGGAGGGCCTCGATGGAACAATGAGCAGTTCTTC
NA,TRBV24-1,NA,TRBJ2-1,CATQNVPGRQDSNEQFF,TGTGCCACCCAGAACGTGCCGGGGCGGCAGGACTCCAATGAGCAGTTCTTC
few,TRBV4-1,NA,TRBJ2-6,CASSPTESSGANVLTF,TGCGCCAGCAGCCCTACCGAGAGCTCTGGGGCCAACGTCCTGACTTTC
NA,TRBV20-1,TRBD2,TRBJ2-7,CSAAGGPYEQYF,TGCAGTGCAGCGGGAGGGCCCTACGAGCAGTACTTC
NA,TRBV28,NA,TRBJ2-7,CASSLGTFSYEQYF,TGTGCCAGCAGTTTGGGGACTTTCTCTTACGAGCAGTACTTC
NA,TRBV7-3,NA,TRBJ2-3,CASSLVITDTQYF,TGTGCCAGCAGCTTAGTAATCACAGATACGCAGTATTTT
once,TRBV21-1,NA,TRBJ2-3,CASSTPGPSLDTDTQYF,TGTGCCAGCAGCACGCCGGGACCCTCCCTTGACACAGATACGCAGTATTTT
NA,TRBV20-1,TRBD2,TRBJ2-2,CSARDRISGRTGELFF,TGCAGTGCTAGAGATCGTATTAGCGGGAGGACCGGGGAGCTGTTTTTT
NA,TRBV24-1,NA,TRBJ2-5,CATSDPGPGLKETQYF,TGTGCCACCAGTGATCCGGGGCCGGGACTGAAAGAGACCCAGTACTTC
NA,TRBV11-1,NA,TRBJ2-1,CASSLDRDEQFF,TGTGCCAGCAGCTTAGACAGGGATGAGCAGTTCTTC
few,TRBV25-1,TRBD2,TRBJ2-5,CASSFHHPWGRARETQYF,TGTGCCAGCAGTTTCCATCACCCTTGGGGGAGGGCCAGGGAGACCCAGTACTTC
NA,TRBV6-1,NA,TRBJ2-7,CACASSSYEQYF,TGTGCCTGCGCTTCGAGCTCCTACGAGCAGTACTTC
few,TRBV6-4,NA,TRBJ2-3,CASSDGETTQYF,TGTGCCAGCAGTGACGGGGAAACAACGCAGTATTTT
NA,TRBV28,NA,TRBJ1-6,CAAREAGNSPLHF,TGTGCCGCCCGGGAAGCCGGGAATTCACCCCTCCACTTT
NA,TRBV20-1,NA,TRBJ2-5,CSANDMVYQETQYF,TGCAGTGCTAACGATATGGTGTACCAAGAGACCCAGTACTTC
NA,TRBV2,NA,TRBJ1-6,CASSELANSPLHF,TGTGCCAGCAGTGAACTGGCTAATTCACCCCTCCACTTT
few,TRBV6-1,TRBD2,TRBJ2-7,CASRPPGTSDEQYF,TGTGCCAGCAGACCGCCCGGGACTAGCGACGAGCAGTACTTC
NA,TRBV18,NA,TRBJ1-1,CASSPGASTEAFF,TGTGCCAGCTCCCCGGGGGCGAGCACTGAAGCTTTCTTT
NA,TRBV2,TRBD1,TRBJ2-6,CASSEYGDRDIPGANVLTF,TGTGCCAGCAGTGAGTACGGCGACAGGGACATTCCCGGGGCCAACGTCCTGACTTTC
NA,TRBV15,NA,TRBJ1-5,CATSRHVSNQPQHF,TGTGCCACCAGCAGACACGTTAGCAATCAGCCCCAGCATTTT
NA,TRBV20-1,TRBD1,TRBJ1-4,CSAQLARGGQLSGATNEKLFF,TGCAGTGCGCAATTGGCCCGGGGGGGACAGTTGTCAGGGGCAACTAATGAAAAACTGTTTTTT
NA,TRBV4-1,TRBD1,TRBJ1-5,CASSQGRVGDRQPQHF,TGCGCCAGCAGCCAAGGCCGGGTAGGGGACAGGCAGCCCCAGCATTTT
few,TRBV4-3,NA,TRBJ2-1,CASSQDIGIASYNEQFF,TGCGCCAGCAGCCAAGATATCGGGATAGCCTCCTACAATGAGCAGTTCTTC
NA,TRBV11-2,NA,TRBJ2-5,CASSLDRVGGYQETQYF,TGTGCCAGCAGCTTAGATCGGGTAGGGGGGTACCAAGAGACCCAGTACTTC
few,TRBV6-2/TRBV6-3,TRBD1,TRBJ1-2,CASRRTGAYGYTF,TGTGCCAGCAGGAGGACAGGGGCCTATGGCTACACCTTC
NA,TRBV20-1,TRBD1,TRBJ1-6,CSARVGGDNSPLHF,TGCAGTGCTAGAGTAGGGGGCGATAATTCACCCCTCCACTTT
few,TRBV7-2,NA,TRBJ2-5,CASSLVVQETQYF,TGTGCCAGCAGCTTAGTGGTCCAAGAGACCCAGTACTTC
once,TRBV15,TRBD2,TRBJ2-1,CATSRGLAGFYNEQFF,TGTGCCACCAGCAGAGGACTAGCGGGTTTTTACAATGAGCAGTTCTTC
few,TRBV6-1,NA,TRBJ2-2,CASSEVASAGPRRELFF,TGTGCCAGCAGTGAAGTCGCCAGCGCGGGGCCCCGCCGGGAGCTGTTTTTT
NA,TRBV20-1,NA,TRBJ1-1,CSARAGTVNTEAFF,TGCAGTGCTAGAGCTGGGACTGTGAACACTGAAGCTTTCTTT
few,TRBV20-1,NA,TRBJ2-7,CSATFPPRDTYEQYF,TGCAGTGCTACCTTCCCTCCGCGGGACACCTACGAGCAGTACTTC
NA,TRBV15,TRBD1,TRBJ2-2,CATSRQGDTGELFF,TGTGCCACCAGCAGACAGGGGGACACCGGGGAGCTGTTTTTT
NA,TRBV12-3/TRBV12-4,NA,TRBJ1-1,CASTRMNTEAFF,TGTGCCAGCACCAGGATGAACACTGAAGCTTTCTTT
NA,TRBV7-8,TRBD2,TRBJ2-3,CASSLVSGSTDTQYF,TGTGCCAGCAGCTTAGTTAGCGGGAGCACAGATACGCAGTATTTT
NA,TRBV6-1,NA,TRBJ1-1,CASRQGRIEAFF,TGTGCCAGCCGACAAGGACGGATTGAAGCTTTCTTT
NA,TRBV6-1,NA,TRBJ1-2,CATSSNEGYGYTF,TGTGCCACCTCATCGAATGAAGGCTATGGCTACACCTTC
NA,TRBV23-1,NA,TRBJ1-1,CASSAMPFF,TGCGCCAGCAGTGCAATGCCTTTCTTT
NA,TRBV19,NA,TRBJ1-2,CASSIGARHYGYTF,TGTGCCAGTAGTATAGGGGCCCGGCACTATGGCTACACCTTC
NA,TRBV30,TRBD1,TRBJ2-7,CAWGTDTYEQYF,TGTGCCTGGGGGACAGATACCTACGAGCAGTACTTC
NA,TRBV28,TRBD2,TRBJ2-1,CASMEGGASGNHNEQFF,TGTGCCAGCATGGAGGGGGGGGCTAGCGGGAACCACAATGAGCAGTTCTTC
NA,TRBV19,NA,TRBJ2-7,CASRRADEQYF,TGTGCCAGTAGAAGGGCCGACGAGCAGTACTTC
NA,TRBV2,TRBD2,TRBJ2-5,CASSTTGASGRSRGGTQYF,TGTGCCAGCAGTACCACCGGGGCTAGCGGGAGATCCAGGGGGGGAACCCAGTACTTC
NA,TRBV7-2,TRBD1,TRBJ2-5,CASSWAQGTQETQYF,TGTGCCAGCAGCTGGGCACAGGGGACCCAAGAGACCCAGTACTTC
few,TRBV6-1,TRBD2,TRBJ2-1,CASRKTSGTLVEQFF,TGTGCCAGCAGGAAGACTAGCGGGACTCTTGTTGAGCAGTTCTTC
NA,TRBV7-2,NA,TRBJ2-1,CASSPELAILEQFF,TGTGCCAGCAGCCCCGAATTGGCTATTCTTGAGCAGTTCTTC
medium-sized,TRBV20-1,TRBD2,TRBJ2-4,CSATGALAGAVFQYF,TGCAGTGCTACGGGGGCCCTAGCGGGAGCGGTCTTTCAGTACTTC
NA,TRBV28,NA,TRBJ1-5,CASSLSRWGSDGNQPQHF,TGTGCCAGCAGTTTGTCTAGGTGGGGGTCGGATGGCAATCAGCCCCAGCATTTT
NA,TRBV7-8,TRBD1,TRBJ1-2,CASSFDRGHTYGYTF,TGTGCCAGCAGCTTTGACAGGGGGCATACCTATGGCTACACCTTC